This T cell receptor beta chain originates from a study of T cell responses to AZD1222 COVID-19 vaccine (dated by TCRdb to the early 2020s). About the investigation overall: Because spike-specific TCR depth and breadth did not differ between the two schedules, AZD1222 recipients who got a second dose at roughly 4 weeks were pooled with those who got a second dose at roughly 12 weeks. TCR sequencing covered over 230 trial participants: nearly 210 given two doses of AZD1222 and 26 given two doses of MenACWY control vaccine. Trial participants were enrolled by age into subgroups of 18-55, 56-69 and 70-plus years, and around 140, 26 and 57 TCR-sequenced participants, respectively, were included in these subgroups.

Here is what the overall study found, with its caveats: Conclusions about previously exposed vaccinees are limited because only six or seven AZD1222 recipients were SARS-CoV-2 seropositive at baseline. Most participants were white British and females outnumbered males, and the authors suggested that clonal diversity may have been underestimated. Reportedly, almost half of the unique spike-specific TCRs recognized epitopes lying outside the regions that are mutated in the B.1.351 and B.1.1.7 variants. The 56-69-year group was small, and its depth increase did not reach significance, likely because of low power. The whole spike protein was spanned by vaccine-associated CD4 TCRs, and dominant responses were seen in regions 160-218 and 743-854. Because no day 14 peak-response samples were available, repertoires were characterized only after the peak T cell response. Spike-specific TCR breadth and depth rose significantly after two AZD1222 doses compared with day 0 and with MenACWY recipients.

The junction shows trimming of 3 bases on V and 4 bases on J, and the gene matches do not reach 5 bases of it. CDR1 and CDR2 are drawn from the germline V gene (reference sequence): DFQATT, SNEGSKA. The CDR3 spans 15 residues, from the cysteine through the phenylalanine. The read is trimmed to its CDR3 DNA, 45 bases read in frame from base 1. The CDR3 regions of human TCRbeta chains were analyzed by immunosequencing. The study's own analysis went as follows. Repertoire TCRs were matched against a reference library of SARS-CoV-2-specific TCRs generated with the MIRA antigen-specificity platform. Breadth meant the fraction of unique TCRs that were SARS-CoV-2-associated, whereas depth meant the fraction of total T cells that were SARS-CoV-2-associated. Each spike-specific TCR was assigned to its reactive spike region and to a CD4 or CD8 class using the MIRA data. Log10-transformed breadth and depth values were compared by one-way ANOVA with Sidak's multiple comparisons tests. The table was pulled from immuneACCESS by TCRdb, which kept in-frame rearrangements only. Such tables lose some clones; where checked, under half of the loss comes from unresolved V genes, and the rest has no known cause. V, J and clone size are those of that table, while D and trimming were read from the DNA. Counted in this sample were about 140,000 clones; approximately 90% of them appeared once. Together, the top ten hold roughly 3.1% of the sample.

For this clone: Its recognized antigen is unknown. Per-nucleotide qualities are absent, and no much larger clonotype sits a single base away.

Explained via the paper, the time point label denotes: baseline before first vaccination. Samples from vaccinated people were obtained from the UK trials COV001 and COV002, which included a single-blind randomized controlled phase 2/3 trial of AZD1222 (ChAdOx1 nCoV-19) in healthy adults. Trial participant PBMC samples were collected at day 0 and day 28 after the second dose for TCRbeta chain sequencing. The clonotype was recovered from an adult in good health. The sample here was peripheral blood, taken on day 0 of AZD1222 vaccination. The V and J genes are TRBV20-1 and TRBJ2-1; the junction holds 11 bases that match TRBD2. The encoded CDR3 is CSASRLAGMYNEQFF. The DNA sequence is given as TGCAGTGCTAGTAGACTAGCGGGGATGTACAATGAGCAGTTCTTC.